This T cell receptor (beta chain) was observed in a study of vaccination and CD4 T cells after COVID-19. Of note for this clonotype: Antigen: not known.

Cultured CD4+ T cells had their DNA profiled by the Oncomine TCR Beta short-read assay. TCRdb itself ran the PCR reads through MiXCR, one entry per CDR3 protein. The data show over 11,000 distinct CDR3 sequences, 25% to 40% seen once. Treatment reported: 10-day PBMC culture with coronavirus spike peptide pools or control peptides (ViraFEST assay). V was clipped by 4 bases and J by 2 bases; unmatched bases: 5. CDR3 size: 16 residues. Germline values: CDR1 LNHNV, CDR2 YYDKDF (reference sequence). The sequencing here drew on CD4+ T cells from blood, cultured in vitro, taken after SARS-CoV-2 vaccination. V is TRBV15 and J is TRBJ2-3; 11 bases line up with TRBD2. The sequence derives from a human donor who had recovered from COVID-19. The CDR3 DNA reads as TGTGCCACCAGCACCCGACTAGCGGGGACCACAGATACGCAGTATTTT. Its protein product is CATSTRLAGTTDTQYF.